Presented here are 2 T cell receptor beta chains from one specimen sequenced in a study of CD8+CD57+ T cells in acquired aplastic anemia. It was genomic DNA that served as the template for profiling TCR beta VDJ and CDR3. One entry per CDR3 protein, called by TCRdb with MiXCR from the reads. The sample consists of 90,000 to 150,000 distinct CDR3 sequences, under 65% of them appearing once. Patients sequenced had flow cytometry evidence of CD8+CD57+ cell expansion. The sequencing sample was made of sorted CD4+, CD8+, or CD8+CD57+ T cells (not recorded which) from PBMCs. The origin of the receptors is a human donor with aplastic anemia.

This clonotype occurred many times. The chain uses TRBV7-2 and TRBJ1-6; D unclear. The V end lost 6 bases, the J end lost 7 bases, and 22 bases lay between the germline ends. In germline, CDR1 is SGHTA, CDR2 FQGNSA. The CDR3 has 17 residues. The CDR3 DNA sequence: TGTGCCAGCAGTTCGCATACGGTCCGGGTCTCAAATTCACCCCTCCACTTT. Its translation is CASSSHTVRVSNSPLHF.

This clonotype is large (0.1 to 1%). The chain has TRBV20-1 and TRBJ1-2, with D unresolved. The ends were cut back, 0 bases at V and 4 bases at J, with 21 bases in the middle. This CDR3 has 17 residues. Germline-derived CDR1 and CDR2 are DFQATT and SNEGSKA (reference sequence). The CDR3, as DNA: TGCAGTGCTAGAGATCAGGCCAACCAATTGCCCCTCTATGGCTACACCTTC. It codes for CSARDQANQLPLYGYTF.